This TCR beta chain stems from a study of cytomegalovirus exposure and HLA in healthy donors. Study information: Within an early data release were tens of millions of unique TCRs drawn from HLA-typed donors. Regarding the study as a whole: Follow-up analysis later connected one missense variant in DCLRE1C with trimming of TCR beta V- and J-genes.

This CDR3 has 14 amino acids. Germline V gene lookup returns CDR1 SGHAT and CDR2 FQNNGV. The V gene lost 0 bases and the J gene lost 4 bases, with 9 bases spanning the gap. Primers included in the PCR were 60 Vbeta and 13 Jbeta primers. Data came from immunoSEQ multiplex PCR; TCRdb stores just in-frame clones and leaves some out. The data contain 150,000 to 200,000 clones, 62% of them seen just once; the ten biggest clones take up around 2.9%. This clone was seen once. Its antigen is unidentified. The receptor's source is a man between 35 and 55 years old in good health and CMV-seronegative. The J gene is TRBJ1-2, the V gene TRBV11-2; D unresolved. What was sequenced was PBMCs. This CDR3 is CASSLDQATYGYTF. The CDR3 nucleotides read TGTGCCAGCAGCTTAGACCAGGCTACCTATGGCTACACCTTC.